This T cell receptor (beta chain) was recovered during a study of blood T cell repertoires in COVID-19. Across the study: Samples representing acute and convalescent COVID-19 were sourced from the United States, Italy and Spain.

This clone was seen only once. Per the original data handling: From reference gene primer amplification, estimates of nucleated cell counts were derived. Libraries were prepared by immunoSEQ multiplex PCR; TCRdb keeps only in-frame clonotypes and omits some of them. V, J and clone size reflect that table, while D and trimming were determined from the DNA. Found here are about 220,000 clones, around 81% of them singletons; the top ten hold 10% to 15%. This TCR derives from a human donor in a cohort sampled during active COVID-19. The sample taken for sequencing was peripheral blood.

This chain's CDR3 is CASRKDRNSPLHF. The CDR3 nucleotides read TGTGCCAGCAGGAAAGATCGGAATTCACCCCTCCACTTT. The chain is built from TRBV6-5 and TRBJ1-6, with unresolved D. Between the trimmed V and J ends, which lost 6 bases and 7 bases, there was a span of 10 bases. This CDR3 has 13 amino acids. The germline V gene encodes CDR1 MNHEY and CDR2 SVGAGI.